These T cell receptor beta chains were read from a single sample in a study of T-cell reconstitution after alpha-beta-depleted transplantation in children. TCRdb re-called the PCR reads with MiXCR, one entry per CDR3 protein. The sample lists approximately 300,000 distinct CDR3 sequences, about 9.4% occurring once. This specimen was PBMCs, taken before TCRalphabeta/CD19-depleted stem cell transplant. These receptors were obtained from a boy younger than two with acute myeloid leukemia, due to receive a stem cell transplant. Each CDR3 is given without its conserved first and last residue. Part of the rows lack a size; the others show once, few, many or a class for expanded clones.

V gene: TRBV20-1; clone size: many; J gene: TRBJ2-5; CDR3 protein: SARDGLAGGLETQY
V gene: TRBV29-1; clone size: many; J gene: TRBJ1-2; CDR3 protein: SVDSVAGYT
V gene: TRBV13; clone size: many; J gene: TRBJ2-4; CDR3 protein: ASSTRTGSTKNIQY
V gene: TRBV4-1; clone size: NA; J gene: TRBJ2-1; CDR3 protein: ASSRRFRDRGGNEQF
V gene: TRBV29-1; clone size: NA; J gene: TRBJ2-3; CDR3 protein: SVAQGLDTQY
V gene: TRBV12-3/TRBV12-4; clone size: many; J gene: TRBJ2-1; CDR3 protein: ASSSENEQF
V gene: TRBV14; clone size: many; J gene: TRBJ2-7; CDR3 protein: ASSIRAGIREQY
V gene: TRBV7-2; clone size: NA; J gene: TRBJ2-5; CDR3 protein: ASSLGARGEETQY
V gene: TRBV12-3/TRBV12-4; clone size: NA; J gene: TRBJ1-4; CDR3 protein: ASSSPGTSNEKLF
V gene: TRBV14; clone size: few; J gene: TRBJ2-7; CDR3 protein: ASSQEWASYEQY
V gene: TRBV28; clone size: few; J gene: TRBJ2-3; CDR3 protein: ASSDRDFTDTQY
V gene: TRBV20-1; clone size: many; J gene: TRBJ1-1; CDR3 protein: SARTANTEAF
V gene: TRBV15; clone size: many; J gene: TRBJ2-5; CDR3 protein: ATSRDSYTETQY
V gene: TRBV10-2; clone size: many; J gene: TRBJ2-5; CDR3 protein: ASSGWSGRGGETQY
V gene: TRBV10-3; clone size: NA; J gene: TRBJ1-6; CDR3 protein: AIKDGSSNSPLH
V gene: TRBV10-3; clone size: many; J gene: TRBJ2-3; CDR3 protein: AISESVTGPGTQY
V gene: TRBV5-1; clone size: many; J gene: TRBJ2-7; CDR3 protein: ASSLEGKVYEQY
V gene: TRBV6-1; clone size: NA; J gene: TRBJ2-1; CDR3 protein: ASSGTSGVRDEQF